This entry is about one TCR beta chain. Its antigen remains unknown. The data belong to a study of long-term antiretroviral therapy in people with HIV. Study-wide findings and caveats: Regardless of time point, clones expanded before ART dominated the repertoire.

Germline V CDR1 and CDR2: SGHVS, FNYEAQ. This CDR3 contains 16 residues. V trimming: 3 bases; J trimming: 5 bases; junction bases outside the gene matches: 12. At survey level, the immunoSEQ assay was run in its v3.0 version. The protocol was immunoSEQ multiplex PCR, while the TCRdb copy is restricted to in-frame clones and leaves out a portion. The table lists around 15,000 clones, 90% to 95% of them singletons. This specimen was unsorted PBMCs, taken less than 12 years after starting antiretroviral therapy. The chain combines TRBV7-6 with TRBJ2-5; 7 nucleotides align to TRBD1. The clonotype comes from a man younger than 40 with HIV. CDR3 sequence: CASSFRDSNSVETQYF. For the CDR3, the DNA is TGTGCCAGCAGCTTCAGGGACAGCAATTCGGTGGAGACCCAGTACTTC.